The rows below give T cell receptor beta chains drawn from one sample of a study of cytomegalovirus exposure and HLA in healthy donors. Produced via immunoSEQ multiplex PCR; TCRdb's table is partial and in-frame only. The repertoire includes 95,000 to 150,000 clones, 77% of them detected once, and approximately 3.7% sits in the top ten. Sequencing was carried out using PBMCs. These receptors all come from a human donor in good health. CDR3s include the opening cysteine and the closing phenylalanine or tryptophan. The order of the fields is V gene, J gene, D gene, clone size, CDR3 protein, CDR3 DNA. A D gene is named only where the DNA matches it firmly. The size entry is marked missing in some rows and otherwise reads once, few, many or a size class.

TRBV19,TRBJ2-1,TRBD1,NA,CASSPTGTVSYNEQFF,TGTGCCAGTAGTCCCACCGGGACAGTATCCTACAATGAGCAGTTCTTC
TRBV5-7,TRBJ2-6,NA,NA,CASSYKGVGANVLTF,TGTGCCAGCAGCTACAAGGGGGTTGGGGCCAACGTCCTGACTTTC
TRBV28,TRBJ2-7,NA,once,CASSPGVLSSYEQYF,TGTGCCAGCAGCCCGGGGGTACTGAGCTCCTACGAGCAGTACTTC
TRBV6-6,TRBJ1-3,NA,NA,CASRPGGSAGNTIYF,TGTGCCAGCAGACCCGGGGGGTCCGCTGGAAACACCATATATTTT
TRBV5-1,TRBJ1-2,NA,NA,CASSLEGRGLYGYTF,TGCGCCAGCAGCTTGGAAGGCCGCGGACTCTATGGCTACACCTTC
TRBV30,TRBJ2-3,NA,NA,CAWRLSGGPTDTQYF,TGTGCCTGGAGGCTCTCCGGGGGGCCCACAGATACGCAGTATTTT
TRBV18,TRBJ1-5,NA,NA,CASSPSGPRAQHF,TGTGCCAGCTCACCGTCCGGGCCGCGGGCCCAGCATTTT
TRBV6-5,TRBJ2-7,NA,NA,CASSYGASYYEQYF,TGTGCCAGCAGTTACGGTGCTAGCTACTACGAGCAGTACTTC
TRBV7-8,TRBJ1-2,NA,NA,CASSGGGYSTIGYTF,TGTGCCAGCAGCGGGGGGGGATATTCCACTATTGGCTACACCTTC
TRBV28,TRBJ1-5,NA,NA,CASSIPGWAGVQHF,TGTGCCAGCAGTATACCGGGATGGGCAGGAGTCCAGCATTTT
TRBV6-6,TRBJ2-1,NA,few,CASSYPGGEQFF,TGTGCCAGCAGTTACCCAGGGGGGGAGCAGTTCTTC
TRBV11-3,TRBJ2-3,NA,NA,CASSLDEGGTTDTQYF,TGTGCCAGCAGCTTAGATGAAGGCGGTACCACAGATACGCAGTATTTT
TRBV5-4,TRBJ2-1,TRBD1,NA,CASGRQGSSEQFF,TGTGCCAGCGGACGACAGGGGTCAAGTGAGCAGTTCTTC
TRBV7-6,TRBJ2-1,NA,NA,CASSLRQGTDEQFF,TGTGCCAGCAGCCTACGGCAGGGGACCGACGAGCAGTTCTTC
TRBV14,TRBJ1-2,NA,NA,CASSEDIGQSDGYTF,TGTGCCAGCAGCGAAGATATTGGGCAGTCAGATGGCTACACCTTC
TRBV19,TRBJ2-7,NA,few,CASSIATGAPSYEQYF,TGTGCCAGTAGTATCGCGACAGGAGCCCCATCCTACGAGCAGTACTTC
TRBV23-1,TRBJ2-1,TRBD1,NA,CASGYGTGSYNEQFF,TGCGCCAGCGGTTACGGGACAGGGTCCTACAATGAGCAGTTCTTC
TRBV23-1,TRBJ2-4,NA,few,CASSQVKLAKNIQYF,TGCGCCAGCAGTCAGGTAAAACTAGCCAAAAACATTCAGTACTTC
TRBV7-2,TRBJ1-2,NA,NA,CASSLGREGSYTF,TGTGCCAGCAGCTTGGGGAGGGAGGGTAGCTACACCTTC
TRBV2,TRBJ2-5,NA,NA,CASSPAETQYF,TGTGCCAGCAGCCCAGCGGAGACCCAGTACTTC
TRBV18,TRBJ1-1,NA,NA,CASSAGLNTEAFF,TGTGCCAGCTCGGCAGGGTTGAACACTGAAGCTTTCTTT
TRBV5-5,TRBJ2-4,TRBD2,NA,CASSLVVGLAIAKNIQYF,TGTGCCAGCAGCTTGGTAGTGGGACTAGCGATAGCCAAAAACATTCAGTACTTC
TRBV20-1,TRBJ2-7,NA,once,CSARGGYEQYF,TGCAGTGCTAGAGGAGGGTACGAGCAGTACTTC
TRBV6-4,TRBJ2-5,TRBD2,NA,CASSKHPGGETQYF,TGTGCCAGCAGTAAGCACCCGGGAGGAGAGACCCAGTACTTC
TRBV6-1,TRBJ2-5,NA,NA,CASSLTAGKETQYF,TGTGCCAGCAGCCTTACGGCCGGGAAAGAGACCCAGTACTTC
TRBV6-6,TRBJ2-7,NA,NA,CASSPTIYEQYF,TGTGCCAGCAGTCCTACCATCTACGAGCAGTACTTC
TRBV15,TRBJ2-1,TRBD2,few,CATSRERGRSSQFF,TGTGCCACCAGCAGAGAGCGGGGGAGGAGTTCGCAGTTCTTC